A single TCR beta chain is shown here with its context. The antigen is not known. This record belongs to a study of OX40 agonist ivuxolimab in advanced cancers. Study context: Ivuxolimab, an antibody acting as an agonist of OX40 (CD134), was used to treat patients. Patients treated during dose escalation were battling hepatocellular carcinoma, melanoma, renal cell or head and neck cancer.

Germline assignment: CDR1 SGHAT and CDR2 FQNNGV. V shed 6 bases and J shed 5 bases, with 23 bases lying between them. This CDR3 is 16 amino acids long. Generated by immunoSEQ multiplex PCR, the TCRdb table keeps only in-frame clones and is missing some. The table records 15,000 to 20,000 clones, 55% to 75% of them present only once. Study results and limitations: Dosing at 0.1 to 3.0 mg/kg was accompanied by clonal expansion of CD4+ and CD8+ blood T cells by week 6. Normalized expansion of T-cell clones was also low for some nonresponders.

The chain carries TRBV11-2 and TRBJ2-7, with D maybe TRBD2 (6 bases). The sequence came from an adult with an advanced solid tumor such as melanoma, head and neck, liver or kidney cancer. Source: CD4+ or CD8+ T cells sorted from blood, taken in a trial of the OX40 agonist ivuxolimab. In nucleotides, the CDR3 is TGTGCCAGCAGTGGGATGGCGGGGACGTGGGGGGACGAGCAGTACTTC. This sequence encodes CASSGMAGTWGDEQYF. The whole variable domain, filled in from reference TRBV11-2 and TRBJ2-7, reads EAGVAQSPRYKIIEKRQSVAFWCNPISGHATLYWYQQILGQGPKLLIQFQNNGVVDDSQLPKDRFSAERLKGVDSTLKIQPAKLEDSAVYLCASSGMAGTWGDEQYFGPGTRLTVT.